This passage covers 8 T cell receptor beta chains from one sample sequenced in a study of low-dose radiotherapy and immunotherapy resistance in tumors. Sample time point: after trial treatment. Treatment: LDRT plus nivolumab, ipilimumab, low-dose cyclophosphamide and aspirin (RACIN trial). Covering alpha and beta chains, TRAV- and TRBV-specific primers were used for the first-strand cDNA. TCRs underwent approximately 20 PCR cycles of amplification with a constant-region primer and V-primer adapter. TCRdb independently ran MiXCR on the reads; one entry per CDR3 protein. The sample includes approximately 91,000 distinct CDR3 sequences, 20% to 25% seen only once; the top ten take 9.5% to 15%. Material: PBMCs, obtained after low-dose radiotherapy plus immunotherapy. Source of these receptors: a female donor with ovarian cancer.

On this clonotype: This likely reflects a read error, since a far larger clone is one base away. The chain couples TRBV5-8 to TRBJ1-5, with TRBD1 as a possible D gene (5 bases). Germline V lookup: CDR1 SGHTS, CDR2 YDEGEE. The CDR3 contains 15 residues. CDR3 amino acids: CTSSLDVGDNQPQHF. The CDR3 DNA sequence: TGTACCAGCAGCTTGGATGTGGGGGACAATCAGCCCCAGCATTTT. The variable domain in full, with the rest retrieved from reference TRBV5-8 and TRBJ1-5, is EAGVTQSPTHLIKTRGQQATLRCSPISGHTSVYWYQQALGLGLQFLLWYDEGEERNRGNFPPRFSGRQFPNYSSELNVNALELEDSALYLCTSSLDVGDNQPQHFGDGTRLSIL.

Ten or more counts support this clonotype. This chain uses TRBV20-1 with TRBJ1-6, with D unresolved. Germline loops: CDR1 DFQATT, CDR2 SNEGSKA (reference sequence). This CDR3 is 13 amino acids long. The V gene lost 0 bases and the J gene lost 7 bases, with 7 bases spanning the gap. The CDR3 sequence is CSARDRSNSPLHF. DNA of the CDR3: TGCAGTGCTAGAGACAGGTCAAATTCACCCCTCCACTTT.

Many counts were recorded for this clonotype. The V gene is TRBV19, the J gene TRBJ2-1, with 9 bases aligning to TRBD1. The J segment lost 6 bases and the V segment lost 1 base, leaving 4 bases of the junction unmatched. The CDR3 is 15 amino acids. From germline, CDR1 is LNHDA and CDR2 SQIVND (reference sequence). The CDR3 sequence is CASSIGGTGLNEQFF. The CDR3 region has the DNA TGTGCCAGTAGTATAGGGGGGACAGGGCTCAATGAGCAGTTCTTC.

This clonotype appeared many times. V and J are TRBV12-3 or TRBV12-4 and TRBJ2-1; TRBD2 matches 8 bases. The CDR3 totals 14 residues. V trimming: 5 bases; J trimming: 3 bases; junction bases outside the gene matches: 3. Here the CDR3 reads CASSAGGDYNEQFF. The CDR3 DNA follows: TGTGCCAGCAGTGCGGGAGGAGACTACAATGAGCAGTTCTTC.

This clonotype was counted ten times or more. V gene TRBV25-1 combines with J gene TRBJ2-1, with D unresolved. The V and J ends lost 4 bases and 0 bases respectively, with 10 bases between them. This CDR3 region has 15 residues. Germline CDR1 is MGHDK and CDR2 is SYGVNS. The CDR3 DNA reads as TGTGCCAGCAGTGGCCCTATGAGCTCCTACAATGAGCAGTTCTTC. This translates into CASSGPMSSYNEQFF.

The V gene is TRBV7-9, the J gene TRBJ2-7; no reliable D call. The V and J ends lost 3 bases and 4 bases respectively, with 10 bases between them. This CDR3 is built from 13 residues. Germline V gene lookup returns CDR1 SEHNR and CDR2 FQNEAQ (reference sequence). The CDR3 bases are TGTGCCAGCAGCTTCTCAGGAGATTACGAGCAGTACTTC. Translation: CASSFSGDYEQYF.

This sequence joins TRBV7-2 and TRBJ2-5, with D perhaps matching TRBD2 (6 bases). The CDR3 contains 12 residues. Germline V lookup: CDR1 SGHTA, CDR2 FQGNSA. The V end lost 8 bases, the J end lost 5 bases, and 12 bases lay between the germline ends. Here the CDR3 reads CASFGGNETQYF. Here the CDR3 DNA reads TGTGCCAGCTTCGGGGGAAATGAGACCCAGTACTTC.

This clonotype has at least ten counts. The CDR3 region has the DNA TGCAGTGCGCCGGGGGCAGCGAGTGCTTTCTTT. This sequence encodes CSAPGAASAFF. The rearrangement uses TRBV20-1 and TRBJ1-1; the D gene is possibly TRBD1 (6 bases). V dropped 6 bases and J dropped 11 bases, with 16 bases sitting between them. The germline gives CDR1 DFQATT, CDR2 SNEGSKA (reference sequence). The CDR3 is made up of 11 amino acids.